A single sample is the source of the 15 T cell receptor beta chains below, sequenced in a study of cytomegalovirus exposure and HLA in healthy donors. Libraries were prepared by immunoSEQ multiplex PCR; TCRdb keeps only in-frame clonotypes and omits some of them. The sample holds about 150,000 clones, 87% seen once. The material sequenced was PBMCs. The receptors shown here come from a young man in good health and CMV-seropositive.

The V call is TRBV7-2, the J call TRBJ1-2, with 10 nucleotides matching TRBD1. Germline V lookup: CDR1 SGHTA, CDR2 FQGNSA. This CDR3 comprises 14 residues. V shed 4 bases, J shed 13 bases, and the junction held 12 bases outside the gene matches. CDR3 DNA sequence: TGTGCCAGCAGCTCTACCGGGACAGGGGCGATGAGCACCTTC. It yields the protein CASSSTGTGAMSTF.

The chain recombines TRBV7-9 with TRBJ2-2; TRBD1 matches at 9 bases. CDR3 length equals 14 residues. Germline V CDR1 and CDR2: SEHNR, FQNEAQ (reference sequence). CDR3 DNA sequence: TGTGCTTGGGGGACAGGGCTTATCCACGGGGAGCTGTTTTTT. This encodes CAWGTGLIHGELFF.

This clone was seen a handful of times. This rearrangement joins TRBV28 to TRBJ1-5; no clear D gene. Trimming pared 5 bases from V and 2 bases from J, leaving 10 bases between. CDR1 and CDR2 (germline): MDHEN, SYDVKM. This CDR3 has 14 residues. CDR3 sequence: CASSPRLGNQPQHF. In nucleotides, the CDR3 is TGTGCCAGCAGTCCTAGACTTGGCAATCAGCCCCAGCATTTT.

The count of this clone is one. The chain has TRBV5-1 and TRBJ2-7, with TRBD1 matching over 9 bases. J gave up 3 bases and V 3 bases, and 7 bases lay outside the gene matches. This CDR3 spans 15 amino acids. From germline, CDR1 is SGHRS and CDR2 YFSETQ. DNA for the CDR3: TGCGCCAGCAGCTGGACCGGGACAGGGATCTACGAGCAGTACTTC. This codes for CASSWTGTGIYEQYF.

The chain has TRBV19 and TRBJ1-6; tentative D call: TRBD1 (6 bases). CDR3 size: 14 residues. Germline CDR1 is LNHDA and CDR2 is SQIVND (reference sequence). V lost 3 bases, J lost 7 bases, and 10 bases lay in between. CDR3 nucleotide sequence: TGTGCCAGTAGTATTGGGACACAAAATTCACCCCTCCACTTT. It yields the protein CASSIGTQNSPLHF.

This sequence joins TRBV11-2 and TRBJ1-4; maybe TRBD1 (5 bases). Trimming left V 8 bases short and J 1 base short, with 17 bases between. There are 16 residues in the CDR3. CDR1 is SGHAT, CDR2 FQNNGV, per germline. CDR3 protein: CASSGLTLGTNEKLFF. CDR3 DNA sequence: TGTGCCAGCTCGGGACTTACCTTGGGAACTAATGAAAAACTGTTTTTT.

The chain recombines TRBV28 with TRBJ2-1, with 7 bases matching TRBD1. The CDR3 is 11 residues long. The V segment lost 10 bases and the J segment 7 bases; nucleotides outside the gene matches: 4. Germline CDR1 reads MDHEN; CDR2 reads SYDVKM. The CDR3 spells CATAGGNEQFF. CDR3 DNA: TGTGCCACCGCAGGGGGAAATGAGCAGTTCTTC.

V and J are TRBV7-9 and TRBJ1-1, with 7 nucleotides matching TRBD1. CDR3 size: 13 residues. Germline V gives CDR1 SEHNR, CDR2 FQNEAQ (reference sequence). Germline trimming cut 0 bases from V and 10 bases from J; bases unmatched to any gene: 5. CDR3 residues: CASSLAQGMGAFF. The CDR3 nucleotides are TGTGCCAGCAGCTTAGCACAGGGGATGGGAGCTTTCTTT.

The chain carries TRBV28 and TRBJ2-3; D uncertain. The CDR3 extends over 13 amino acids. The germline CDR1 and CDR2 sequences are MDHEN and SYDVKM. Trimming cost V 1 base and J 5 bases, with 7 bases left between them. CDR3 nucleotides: TGTGCCAGCAGTTTATTAGGCGGAGATACGCAGTATTTT. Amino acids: CASSLLGGDTQYF.

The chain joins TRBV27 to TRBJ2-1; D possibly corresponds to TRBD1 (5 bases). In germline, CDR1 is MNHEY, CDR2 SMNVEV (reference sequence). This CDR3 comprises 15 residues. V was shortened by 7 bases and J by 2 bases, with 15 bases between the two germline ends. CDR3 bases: TGTGCCAGCATTCCTGAAAGGGGTACCTACAATGAGCAGTTCTTC. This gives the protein CASIPERGTYNEQFF.

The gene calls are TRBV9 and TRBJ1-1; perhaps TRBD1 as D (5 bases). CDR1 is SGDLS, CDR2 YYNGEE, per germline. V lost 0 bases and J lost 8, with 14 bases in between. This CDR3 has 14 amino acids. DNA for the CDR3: TGTGCCAGCAGCGTAGCTACTTTTGCAGGGGAAGCTTTCTTT. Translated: CASSVATFAGEAFF.

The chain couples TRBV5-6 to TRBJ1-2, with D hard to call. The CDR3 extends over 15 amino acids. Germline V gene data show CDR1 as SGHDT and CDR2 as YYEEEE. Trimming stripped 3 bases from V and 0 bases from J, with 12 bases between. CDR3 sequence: CASSSPRVANYGYTF. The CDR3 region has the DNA TGTGCCAGCAGCTCTCCTAGAGTAGCTAACTATGGCTACACCTTC.

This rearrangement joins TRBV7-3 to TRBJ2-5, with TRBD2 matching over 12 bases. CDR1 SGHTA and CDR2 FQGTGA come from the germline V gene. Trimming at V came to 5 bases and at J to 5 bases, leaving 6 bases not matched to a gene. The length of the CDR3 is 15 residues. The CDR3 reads CASSMTGTSGETQYF. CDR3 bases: TGTGCCAGCAGCATGACCGGGACTAGCGGGGAGACCCAGTACTTC.

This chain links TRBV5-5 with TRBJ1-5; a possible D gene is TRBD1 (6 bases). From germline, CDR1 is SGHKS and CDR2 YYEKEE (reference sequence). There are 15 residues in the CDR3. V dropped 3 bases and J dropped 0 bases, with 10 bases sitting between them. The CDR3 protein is CASSSQGLSNQPQHF. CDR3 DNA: TGTGCCAGCAGCTCACAGGGCCTTAGCAATCAGCCCCAGCATTTT.

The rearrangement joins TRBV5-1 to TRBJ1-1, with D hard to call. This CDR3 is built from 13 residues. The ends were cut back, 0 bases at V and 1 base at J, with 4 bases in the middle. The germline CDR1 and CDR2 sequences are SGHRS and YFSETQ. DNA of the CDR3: TGCGCCAGCAGCTTGGCAGAGAACACTGAAGCTTTCTTT. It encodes CASSLAENTEAFF.